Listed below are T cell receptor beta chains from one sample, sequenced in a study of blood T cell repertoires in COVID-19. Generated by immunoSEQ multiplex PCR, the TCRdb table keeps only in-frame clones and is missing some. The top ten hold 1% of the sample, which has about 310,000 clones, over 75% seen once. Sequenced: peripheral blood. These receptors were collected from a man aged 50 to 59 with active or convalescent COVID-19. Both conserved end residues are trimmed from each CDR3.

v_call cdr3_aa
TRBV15 ATSDSQETQY
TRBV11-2 ASSLDFQTSGGSVGEQY
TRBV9 ASSAYSSYNEQF
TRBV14 ASSRRLAGRTDTQY
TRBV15 ATSRDRRTGGTEAF
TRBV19 ASSTSGQYSNQPQH
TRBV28 ASSFWTGPTNEKLF
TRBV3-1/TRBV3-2 ASSQRGSTDTQY
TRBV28 ASSSGTSGYNEQF
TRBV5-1 ASSIRGEEGYT
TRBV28 ASSLGQNYGYT
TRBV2 ASSEEGGRTGSSYEQY
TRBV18 ASSRQGNYGYT
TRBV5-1 ASSLVGGMGSPLH
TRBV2 ASRTRSSYEQY
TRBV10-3 AISTGELVGQPQH
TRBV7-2 ASTRGSEAF
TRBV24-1 ATSDPQGDAYGYT
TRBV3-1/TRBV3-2 ASSQARTGVVGTQY
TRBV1 TSSSGQLKNTEAF
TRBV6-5 ASSYSNGLVYEQY
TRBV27 ASKGGRSTDTQY
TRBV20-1 SASGRGSEKLF
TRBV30 AARNVGFGGGYT
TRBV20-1 SASGFRTGDQPQH
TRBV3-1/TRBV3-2 ASSQSPGQLGLEF
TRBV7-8 ASSPGLAGVSQETQY
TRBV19 ASTENGGNQPQH
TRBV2 ASSARVNSNQPQH
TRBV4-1 ASSQVPGQSNSPLH
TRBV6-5 ASRNAGTWGSPLH
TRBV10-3 AISEGDREDSPLH
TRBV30 AWSVSGTDTQY
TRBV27 ASSDRGTDTQY
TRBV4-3 ASTISGGGTDTQY
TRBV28 ASNPDLQGYT
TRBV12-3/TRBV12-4 ASSLPGTGELF
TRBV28 ATQGTNEKLF
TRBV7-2 ASRPSGGPNIQY
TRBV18 ASSVQGAKNIQY
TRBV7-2 ASSLVGWASGRGETQY
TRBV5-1 ASSLDSSSYEQY
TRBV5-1 ASSGLAVDEQF